The entry that follows covers one TCR beta chain sequence. Its antigen is unknown. The sample originates from a study of CD8 T cells in Susac syndrome. Overall study results and limits: A relatively small number of individuals underwent TCR sequencing and HLA analysis.

Purification of the CD8+ and CD4+ T cells relied on negative isolation, and TEMRA cells underwent FACS enrichment. This CDR3 is built from 16 residues. Germline values: CDR1 SGHRS, CDR2 YFSETQ. Trimming at V came to 4 bases and at J to 2 bases, leaving 9 bases not matched to a gene. RNA in amounts of roughly 0.5 to 1 ug was reverse transcribed with random hexamers. With immunoSEQ multiplex PCR, TCR beta CDR3 was amplified across 54 Vbeta and 13 Jbeta. TCRdb fed the immunoSEQ multiplex PCR reads into MiXCR, producing one record per CDR3 protein. The repertoire holds around 190,000 distinct CDR3 sequences, with 85% to 95% as singletons.

The source material was CD4+ T cells from PBMCs. This chain connects TRBV5-1 to TRBJ2-5, with TRBD1 matching 9 bases. This clonotype was sampled from a human donor in good health. DNA for the CDR3: TGCGCCAGCAGCCCGGGGGGACAGGGAGGTCAAGAGACCCAGTACTTC. It specifies CASSPGGQGGQETQYF.